The next 27 T cell receptor beta chains were all read from a single sample in a study of neurological immune-mediated disorders. TCRdb re-derived calls from the 5' RACE reads in MiXCR, one entry per CDR3 protein. The sample holds about 39,000 distinct CDR3 sequences, just under 7.5% seen once. What was sequenced was CD4+ T cells from blood. The receptors originated from a man aged 45-65 years in good health.

This clonotype was seen repeatedly, ten times or more. The chain is built from TRBV6-6 and TRBJ2-2; 7 bases line up with TRBD1. This CDR3 has 14 residues. Germline CDR1 MNHNY, CDR2 SVGAGI (reference sequence). Trimming took 5 bases from V and 3 from J; bases not matched to a gene: 3. The DNA for the CDR3 is TGTGCCAGCAGTCCAGGGGGACACACCGGGGAGCTGTTTTTT. Protein: CASSPGGHTGELFF.

This clonotype was counted ten times or more. J is TRBJ1-5 and V is TRBV30; D unclear. This CDR3 is built from 14 residues. Germline V gene data show CDR1 as GTSNPN and CDR2 as SVGIG (reference sequence). V lost 2 bases, J lost 4 bases, and 12 bases lay in between. CDR3 DNA: TGTGCCTGGAGTAGAGTTACAACTAATCAGCCCCAGCATTTT. This codes for CAWSRVTTNQPQHF.

At least ten counts were recorded for this clonotype. The V and J genes are TRBV20-1 and TRBJ1-1; D uncertain. Trimming pared 8 bases from V and 0 bases from J, leaving 13 bases between. This CDR3 region has 13 residues. The germline V gene encodes CDR1 DFQATT and CDR2 SNEGSKA (reference sequence). In DNA form, the CDR3 reads TGCAGTTCTCCTCGGAGGATGAACACTGAAGCTTTCTTT. The encoded protein is CSSPRRMNTEAFF.

The gene calls are TRBV29-1 and TRBJ2-7, with 11 positions matching TRBD2. Trimming cost V 6 bases and J 2 bases; bases outside gene matches: 3. The CDR3 spans 13 residues. Per germline, CDR1 SQVTM and CDR2 ANQGSEA. The CDR3 coding sequence is TGCAGCGTGGGGACTAGCGGTACCTACGAGCAGTACTTC. Translation gives CSVGTSGTYEQYF.

This clonotype was seen ten or more times. This rearrangement joins TRBV20-1 to TRBJ2-5; D gene uncertain. V gave up 1 base and J gave up 2 bases, with 14 bases separating them. CDR1 DFQATT and CDR2 SNEGSKA come from the germline V gene (reference sequence). The CDR3 totals 15 residues. The CDR3 DNA reads TGCAGTGCTAGAGGAACCGAAGGGATGCAAGAGACCCAGTACTTC. Protein product: CSARGTEGMQETQYF.

This clonotype was counted many times. The rearrangement links TRBV7-8 to TRBJ2-2, with 7 bases aligning to TRBD1. This CDR3 comprises 16 residues. Germline loops: CDR1 SGHVS, CDR2 FQNEAQ. Trimming at V came to 3 bases and at J to 0 bases, leaving 4 bases not matched to a gene. CDR3 bases: TGTGCCAGCAGCTTGACCGGGACAGCGAACACCGGGGAGCTGTTTTTT. Translation: CASSLTGTANTGELFF.

The table lists this clonotype with a few counts. The rearrangement joins TRBV18 to TRBJ2-3, with 8 bases fitting TRBD1. V dropped 6 bases and J dropped 0; count of bases not matched to a gene: 5. CDR3 length: 15 amino acids. The germline V gene encodes CDR1 KGHSH and CDR2 LQKENI. For the CDR3, the DNA is TGTGCCAGCTCCGGACAGGGCCAAAGCACAGATACGCAGTATTTT. Residues: CASSGQGQSTDTQYF.

The sample holds many counts of this clonotype. The chain joins TRBV20-1 to TRBJ2-4; no clear D. Germline loops: CDR1 DFQATT, CDR2 SNEGSKA (reference sequence). Deletions cut 3 bases from V and 1 base from J, with 13 bases between. This CDR3 region has 15 residues. CDR3 DNA sequence: TGCAGTGCTAGCGCGGCAGTTCGGGCCAAAAACATTCAGTACTTC. Protein product: CSASAAVRAKNIQYF.

This clonotype was found many times. J is TRBJ2-7 and V is TRBV5-8, with TRBD2 as a possible D gene (5 bases). Deletions cut 0 bases from V and 2 bases from J, with 12 bases between. CDR1 is SGHTS, CDR2 YDEGEE, per germline. The CDR3 runs 15 residues. The CDR3 sequence is CASSLVRGPTYEQYF. CDR3 coding DNA: TGTGCCAGCAGCTTGGTACGGGGTCCCACCTACGAGCAGTACTTC.

This clonotype has just a few counts. The genes are TRBV28 and TRBJ2-7; 7 positions agree with TRBD1. The J segment lost 3 bases and the V segment lost 5 bases, leaving 13 bases of the junction unmatched. The CDR3 extends over 16 amino acids. Germline V CDR1 and CDR2: MDHEN, SYDVKM. CDR3 residues: CASSTQGEAFDYEQYF. CDR3 in DNA: TGTGCCAGCAGTACCCAGGGGGAAGCCTTCGACTACGAGCAGTACTTC.

At least ten counts were recorded for this clonotype. J is TRBJ2-7 and V is TRBV20-1; D may correspond to TRBD1 or TRBD2 (5 bases each). The CDR3 totals 14 residues. Germline lookup yields CDR1 DFQATT and CDR2 SNEGSKA (reference sequence). Trimming took off 3 bases at V and 4 bases at J, with 16 bases between the two ends. CDR3 sequence: CSASHPSGGYEQYF. In DNA form, the CDR3 reads TGCAGTGCTAGTCATCCGAGTGGGGGATACGAGCAGTACTTC.

In its sample, this clonotype was seen many times. V gene TRBV5-1 combines with J gene TRBJ2-7; the D gene is possibly TRBD1 (5 bases). CDR3 size: 15 residues. The V and J ends lost 3 bases and 6 bases respectively, with 19 bases between them. The germline V gene encodes CDR1 SGHRS and CDR2 YFSETQ. CDR3 in DNA: TGCGCCAGCAGCTCGGCCACAGGAACGCCTAGCGAGCAGTACTTC. Translated: CASSSATGTPSEQYF.

The V and J genes are TRBV20-1 and TRBJ2-5; 7 bases are shared with TRBD1. The ends lost 1 base at V and 1 base at J; junction bases unmatched: 6. The CDR3 has 15 residues. Germline assignment: CDR1 DFQATT and CDR2 SNEGSKA (reference sequence). DNA for the CDR3: TGCAGTGCTAGAGGCCCGACAGGGCTCCAAGAGACCCAGTACTTC. Translation: CSARGPTGLQETQYF.

The table lists this clonotype with many counts. This chain joins TRBV6-6 and TRBJ1-6; D gene ambiguous. The germline CDR1 and CDR2 sequences are MNHNY and SVGAGI (reference sequence). The CDR3 has 15 amino acids. Trimming shortened V by 6 bases and J by 10 bases, and 19 bases separated the two germline ends. CDR3 nucleotide sequence: TGTGCCAGCAGCCCAACAGAGGTTTTCGGATCACCCCTCCACTTT. Translated, it gives CASSPTEVFGSPLHF.

The chain couples TRBV5-5 to TRBJ1-1; a weak D match, TRBD1 (5 bases). The length of the CDR3 is 13 residues. V shed 6 bases and J shed 0 bases, with 9 bases lying between them. Germline V CDR1 and CDR2: SGHKS, YYEKEE (reference sequence). The CDR3 sequence: CASTGPMNTEAFF. DNA for the CDR3: TGTGCCAGCACAGGGCCAATGAACACTGAAGCTTTCTTT.

This clonotype was counted at least ten times. The rearrangement links TRBV5-1 to TRBJ2-7; 8 bases align to TRBD1. V trimming: 0 bases; J trimming: 4 bases; junction bases outside the gene matches: 3. The CDR3 contains 14 residues. Germline CDR1 is SGHRS and CDR2 is YFSETQ. The CDR3 bases are TGCGCCAGCAGCTTGGAGGGGACAGGATACGAGCAGTACTTC. Encoded protein: CASSLEGTGYEQYF.

There are many counts of this clonotype. The chain links TRBV5-1 to TRBJ2-1; possibly TRBD1 for D (5 bases). CDR3 length equals 15 residues. Germline CDR1 is SGHRS and CDR2 is YFSETQ. Trimming removed 1 base from V and 8 bases from J, with 16 bases in between. CDR3 region: CASSLQGTDSHEQFF. For the CDR3, the DNA is TGCGCCAGCAGCTTGCAGGGAACAGACTCGCATGAGCAGTTCTTC. The whole variable domain, filled in from reference TRBV5-1 and TRBJ2-1, reads KAGVTQTPRYLIKTRGQQVTLSCSPISGHRSVSWYQQTPGQGLQFLFEYFSETQRNKGNFPGRFSGRQFSNSRSEMNVSTLELGDSALYLCASSLQGTDSHEQFFGPGTRLTVL.

This clonotype was detected ten times or more. The chain carries TRBV19 and TRBJ2-2, with TRBD2 matching over 7 bases. Germline values: CDR1 LNHDA, CDR2 SQIVND (reference sequence). The trim removed 7 bases at V and 6 bases at J, leaving 8 bases unmatched. The CDR3 has 14 residues. The DNA for the CDR3 is TGTGCCAGTAAGCTGAGCGGGATTTCCGGGGAGCTGTTTTTT. Its protein is CASKLSGISGELFF. The full variable domain, completed using reference TRBV19 and TRBJ2-2, is DGGITQSPKYLFRKEGQNVTLSCEQNLNHDAMYWYRQDPGQGLRLIYYSQIVNDFQKGDIAEGYSVSREKKESFPLTVTSAQKNPTAFYLCASKLSGISGELFFGEGSRLTVL.

Many counts were recorded for this clonotype. The V gene is TRBV12-3 or TRBV12-4, the J gene TRBJ1-3, with D unresolved. V was pared by 4 bases and J by 0 bases, with 19 bases between. The CDR3 spans 18 residues. CDR3 DNA sequence: TGTGCCAGCAGTTCCCCCCTAGCCTCGGTCGGCTCTGGAAACACCATATATTTT. Amino acid sequence: CASSSPLASVGSGNTIYF.

This clonotype was seen a few times. The chain couples TRBV4-3 to TRBJ2-1, with D possibly called TRBD1 or TRBD2 (6 bases each). In germline, CDR1 is LGHNA, CDR2 YSLEER. The CDR3 sequence is 17 residues long. Deletions cut 0 bases from V and 0 bases from J, with 12 bases between. Here the CDR3 DNA reads TGCGCCAGCAGCCAAGACGTAGCGGACAGCTCCTACAATGAGCAGTTCTTC. The encoded protein is CASSQDVADSSYNEQFF.

The table lists this clonotype with many counts. J is TRBJ2-1 and V is TRBV5-4; 11 bases agree with TRBD2. There are 16 residues in the CDR3. Germline CDR1 is SGHNT and CDR2 is YYREEE (reference sequence). After removal of 2 bases from V and 7 bases from J, the junction contained 8 bases not matched to a gene. The CDR3: CASSFGSGRAGNEQFF. As DNA, the CDR3 is TGTGCCAGCAGCTTCGGTAGCGGGAGGGCCGGGAATGAGCAGTTCTTC.

The table lists this clonotype with many counts. The chain couples TRBV20-1 to TRBJ1-1; 10 bases are a match to TRBD1. The trim removed 7 bases at V and 6 bases at J, leaving 5 bases unmatched. The CDR3 contains 12 residues. In germline, CDR1 is DFQATT, CDR2 SNEGSKA (reference sequence). The CDR3 protein is CSGPTGGSEAFF. CDR3 nucleotides: TGCAGTGGTCCGACAGGGGGCTCTGAAGCTTTCTTT.

This clonotype was counted at least ten times. This rearrangement joins TRBV7-2 to TRBJ2-5, with no clear D. Germline-derived CDR1 and CDR2 are SGHTA and FQGNSA. This CDR3 has 14 residues. Trimming removed 5 bases at V and 1 base at J, with 11 bases between. CDR3 protein: CASSPSGIQETQYF. The CDR3 nucleotides read TGTGCCAGCAGCCCGAGTGGCATCCAAGAGACCCAGTACTTC.

This clonotype was observed many times. J is TRBJ2-3 and V is TRBV7-2; the match to TRBD2 covers 7 bases. V trimming: 1 base; J trimming: 2 bases; junction bases outside the gene matches: 6. CDR3 size: 16 residues. The germline CDR1 and CDR2 sequences are SGHTA and FQGNSA. The CDR3 DNA reads as TGTGCCAGCAGCTTAGTTGGGACTACAAACACAGATACGCAGTATTTT. Protein: CASSLVGTTNTDTQYF. Variable domain in full (rest from reference TRBV7-2 and TRBJ2-3): GAGVSQSPSNKVTEKGKDVELRCDPISGHTALYWYRQSLGQGLEFLIYFQGNSAPDKSGLPSDRFSAERTGGSVSTLTIQRTQQEDSAVYLCASSLVGTTNTDTQYFGPGTRLTVL.

This clonotype has ten or more counts. The rearrangement uses TRBV20-1 and TRBJ2-3; no clear D gene. Germline V gives CDR1 DFQATT, CDR2 SNEGSKA (reference sequence). This CDR3 is built from 13 residues. The ends were cut back, 5 bases at V and 0 bases at J, with 9 bases in the middle. CDR3 loop: CSALPSSTDTQYF. CDR3 bases: TGCAGTGCTCTTCCCAGCAGCACAGATACGCAGTATTTT.

Many counts were recorded for this clonotype. The CDR3 coding sequence is TGCGCCAGCAGCCTAGGAAGTGAGCAGTACTTC. Protein product: CASSLGSEQYF. This rearrangement joins TRBV4-1 to TRBJ2-7, with unresolved D. V was trimmed by 4 bases and J by 7 bases, leaving 8 bases between them. The CDR3 covers 11 residues. CDR1 MGHRA and CDR2 YSYEKL come from the germline V gene.

This clonotype was detected many times. This chain connects TRBV20-1 to TRBJ2-7, with 7 positions matching TRBD2. Germline CDR1 is DFQATT and CDR2 is SNEGSKA (reference sequence). This CDR3 region has 14 residues. J was trimmed by 4 bases and V by 6 bases; bases with no gene match: 12. This CDR3 is CSALASGGRYEQYF. The CDR3 coding sequence is TGCAGTGCCCTCGCTAGCGGAGGAAGATACGAGCAGTACTTC.